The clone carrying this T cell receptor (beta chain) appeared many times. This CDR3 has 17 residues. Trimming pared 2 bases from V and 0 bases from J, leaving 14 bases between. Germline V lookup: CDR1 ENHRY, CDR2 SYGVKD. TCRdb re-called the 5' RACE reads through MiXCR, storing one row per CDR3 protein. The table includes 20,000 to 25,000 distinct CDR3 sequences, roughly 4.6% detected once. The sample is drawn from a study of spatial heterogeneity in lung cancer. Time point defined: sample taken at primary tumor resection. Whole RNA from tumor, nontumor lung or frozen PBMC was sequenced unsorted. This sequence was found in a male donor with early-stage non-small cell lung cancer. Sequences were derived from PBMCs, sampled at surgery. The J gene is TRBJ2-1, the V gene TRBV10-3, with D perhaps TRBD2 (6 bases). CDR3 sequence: CAISEVGQGGSYNEQFF. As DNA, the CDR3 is TGTGCCATCAGTGAGGTTGGGCAGGGAGGCTCCTACAATGAGCAGTTCTTC.